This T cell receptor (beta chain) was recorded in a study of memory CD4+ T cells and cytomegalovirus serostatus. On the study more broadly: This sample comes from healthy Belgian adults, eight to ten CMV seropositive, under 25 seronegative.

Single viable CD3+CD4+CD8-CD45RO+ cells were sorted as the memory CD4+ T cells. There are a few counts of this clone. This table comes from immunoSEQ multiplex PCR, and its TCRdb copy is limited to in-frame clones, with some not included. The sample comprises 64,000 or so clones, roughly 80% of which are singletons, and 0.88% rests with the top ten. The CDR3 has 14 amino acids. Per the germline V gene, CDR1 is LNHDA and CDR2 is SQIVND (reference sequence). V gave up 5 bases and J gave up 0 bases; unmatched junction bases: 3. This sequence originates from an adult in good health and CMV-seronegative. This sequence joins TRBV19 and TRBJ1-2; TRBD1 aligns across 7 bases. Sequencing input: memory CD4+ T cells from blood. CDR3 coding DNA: TGTGCCAGTAGTCGGGACAGATCTAACTATGGCTACACCTTC. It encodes CASSRDRSNYGYTF.